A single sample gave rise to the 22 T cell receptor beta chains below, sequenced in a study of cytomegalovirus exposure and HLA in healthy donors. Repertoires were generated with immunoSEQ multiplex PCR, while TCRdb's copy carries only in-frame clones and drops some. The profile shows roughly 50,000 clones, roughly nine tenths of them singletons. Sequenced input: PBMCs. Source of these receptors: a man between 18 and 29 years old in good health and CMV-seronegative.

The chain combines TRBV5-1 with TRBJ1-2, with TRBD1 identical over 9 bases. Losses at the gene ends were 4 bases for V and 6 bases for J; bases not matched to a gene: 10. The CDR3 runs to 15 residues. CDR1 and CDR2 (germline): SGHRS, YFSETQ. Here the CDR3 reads CASSGDRALIDGYTF. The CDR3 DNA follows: TGCGCCAGCAGCGGGGACAGGGCGCTCATAGATGGCTACACCTTC.

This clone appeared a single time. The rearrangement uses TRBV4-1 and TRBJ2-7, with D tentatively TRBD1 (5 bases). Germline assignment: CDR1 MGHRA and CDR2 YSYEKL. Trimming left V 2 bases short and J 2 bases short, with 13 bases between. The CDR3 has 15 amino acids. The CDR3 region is CASSQQPDRAYEQYF. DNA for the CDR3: TGCGCCAGCAGCCAACAACCCGACAGAGCCTACGAGCAGTACTTC.

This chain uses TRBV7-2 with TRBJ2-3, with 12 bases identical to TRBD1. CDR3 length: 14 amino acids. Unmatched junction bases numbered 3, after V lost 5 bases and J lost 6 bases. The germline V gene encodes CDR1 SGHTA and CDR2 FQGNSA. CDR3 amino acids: CASSEGQGADTQYF. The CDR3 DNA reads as TGTGCCAGCAGCGAGGGACAGGGGGCTGATACGCAGTATTTT.

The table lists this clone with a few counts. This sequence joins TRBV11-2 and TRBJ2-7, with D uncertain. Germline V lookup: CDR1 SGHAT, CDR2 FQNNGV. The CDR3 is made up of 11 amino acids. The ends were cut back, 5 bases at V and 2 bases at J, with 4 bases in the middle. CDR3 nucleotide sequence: TGTGCCAGCAGCGTAACCTACGAGCAGTACTTC. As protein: CASSVTYEQYF.

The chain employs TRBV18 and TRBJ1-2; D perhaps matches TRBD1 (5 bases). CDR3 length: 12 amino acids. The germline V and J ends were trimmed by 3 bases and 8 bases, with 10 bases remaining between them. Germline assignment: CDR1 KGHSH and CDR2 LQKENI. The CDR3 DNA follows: TGTGCCAGCTCACCTATTCAGGGAGGCTACACCTTC. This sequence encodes CASSPIQGGYTF. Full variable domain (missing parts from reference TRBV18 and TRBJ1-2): NAGVMQNPRHLVRRRGQEARLRCSPMKGHSHVYWYRQLPEEGLKFMVYLQKENIIDESGMPKERFSAEFPKEGPSILRIQQVVRGDSAAYFCASSPIQGGYTFGSGTRLTVV.

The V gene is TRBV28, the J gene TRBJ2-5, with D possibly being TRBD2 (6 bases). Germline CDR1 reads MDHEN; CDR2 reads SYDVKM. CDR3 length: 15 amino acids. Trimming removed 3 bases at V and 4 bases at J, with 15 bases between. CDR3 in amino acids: CASSLGTGGRETQYF. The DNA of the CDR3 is TGTGCCAGCAGTTTGGGGACTGGAGGGCGAGAGACCCAGTACTTC.

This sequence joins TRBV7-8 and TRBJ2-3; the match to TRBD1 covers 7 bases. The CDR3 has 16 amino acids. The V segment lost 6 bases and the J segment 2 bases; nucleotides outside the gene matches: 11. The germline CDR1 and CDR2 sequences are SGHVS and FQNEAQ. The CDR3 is CASRISGTEFTDTQYF. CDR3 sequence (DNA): TGTGCCAGCAGGATATCCGGGACAGAATTCACAGATACGCAGTATTTT.

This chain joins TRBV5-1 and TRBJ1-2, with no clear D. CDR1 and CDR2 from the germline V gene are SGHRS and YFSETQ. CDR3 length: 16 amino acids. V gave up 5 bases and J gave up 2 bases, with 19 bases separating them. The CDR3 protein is CASRAGELEPNYGYTF. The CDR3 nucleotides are TGCGCCAGCAGGGCCGGGGAGCTTGAGCCGAACTATGGCTACACCTTC.

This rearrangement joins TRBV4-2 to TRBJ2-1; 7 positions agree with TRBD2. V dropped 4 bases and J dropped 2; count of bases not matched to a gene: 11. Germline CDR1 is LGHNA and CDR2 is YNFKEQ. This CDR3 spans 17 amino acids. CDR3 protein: CASSLSMAGVTYNEQFF. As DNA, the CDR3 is TGTGCCAGCAGCCTCAGTATGGCGGGGGTGACCTACAATGAGCAGTTCTTC.

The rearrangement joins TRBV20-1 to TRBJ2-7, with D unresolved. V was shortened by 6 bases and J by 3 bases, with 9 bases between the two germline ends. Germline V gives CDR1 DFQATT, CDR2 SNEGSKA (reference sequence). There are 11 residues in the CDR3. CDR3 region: CSAQTGYEQYF. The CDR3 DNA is TGCAGTGCGCAGACTGGCTACGAGCAGTACTTC.

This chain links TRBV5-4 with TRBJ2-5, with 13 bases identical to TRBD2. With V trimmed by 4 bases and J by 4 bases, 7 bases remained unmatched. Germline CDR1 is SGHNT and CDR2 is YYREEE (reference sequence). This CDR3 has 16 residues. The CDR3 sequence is CASSGTSGIGIETQYF. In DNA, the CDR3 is TGTGCCAGCAGCGGGACTAGCGGGATAGGGATAGAGACCCAGTACTTC.

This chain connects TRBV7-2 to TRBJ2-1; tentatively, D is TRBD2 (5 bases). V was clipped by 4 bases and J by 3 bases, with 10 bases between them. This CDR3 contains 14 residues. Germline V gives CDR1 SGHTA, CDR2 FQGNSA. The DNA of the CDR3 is TGTGCCAGCAGCTCATTCCGGGACTACAATGAGCAGTTCTTC. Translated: CASSSFRDYNEQFF.

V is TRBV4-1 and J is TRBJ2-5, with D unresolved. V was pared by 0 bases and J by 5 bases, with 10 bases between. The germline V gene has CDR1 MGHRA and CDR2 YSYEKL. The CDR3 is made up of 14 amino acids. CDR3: CASSQDGVRETQYF. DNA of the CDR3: TGCGCCAGCAGCCAAGATGGAGTCCGGGAGACCCAGTACTTC.

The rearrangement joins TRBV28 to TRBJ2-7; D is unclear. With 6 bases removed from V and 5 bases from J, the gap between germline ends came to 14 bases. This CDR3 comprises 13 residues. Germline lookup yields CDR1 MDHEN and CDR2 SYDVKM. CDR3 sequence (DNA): TGTGCCAGCAGCCCGCGAGGTTTCGACGAGCAGTACTTC. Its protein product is CASSPRGFDEQYF.

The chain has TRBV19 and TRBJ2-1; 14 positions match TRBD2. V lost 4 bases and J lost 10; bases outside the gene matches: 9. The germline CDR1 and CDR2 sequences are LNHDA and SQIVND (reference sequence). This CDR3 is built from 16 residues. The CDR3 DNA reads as TGTGCCAGTAGTACCGAAATGGGACTAGCGGGAGAGGAGCAGTTCTTC. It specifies CASSTEMGLAGEEQFF.

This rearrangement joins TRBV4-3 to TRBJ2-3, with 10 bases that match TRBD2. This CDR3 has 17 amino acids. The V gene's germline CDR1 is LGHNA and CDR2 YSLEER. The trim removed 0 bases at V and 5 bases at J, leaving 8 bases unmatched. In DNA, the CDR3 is TGCGCCAGCAGCCAAGATGGTCCCAGCGGGAGGGGAGATACGCAGTATTTT. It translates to CASSQDGPSGRGDTQYF.

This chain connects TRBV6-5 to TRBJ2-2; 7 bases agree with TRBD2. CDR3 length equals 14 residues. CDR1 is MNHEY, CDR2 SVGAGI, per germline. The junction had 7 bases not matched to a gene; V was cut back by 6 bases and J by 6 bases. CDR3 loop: CASRGRAKAGELFF. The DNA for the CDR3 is TGTGCCAGCAGGGGGAGGGCCAAGGCCGGGGAGCTGTTTTTT.

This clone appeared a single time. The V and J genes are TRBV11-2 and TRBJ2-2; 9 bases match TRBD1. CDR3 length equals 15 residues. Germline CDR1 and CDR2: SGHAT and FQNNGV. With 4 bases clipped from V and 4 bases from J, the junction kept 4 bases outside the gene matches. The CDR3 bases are TGTGCCAGCAGCTCTACAGGGGGCGTCACCGGGGAGCTGTTTTTT. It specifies CASSSTGGVTGELFF.

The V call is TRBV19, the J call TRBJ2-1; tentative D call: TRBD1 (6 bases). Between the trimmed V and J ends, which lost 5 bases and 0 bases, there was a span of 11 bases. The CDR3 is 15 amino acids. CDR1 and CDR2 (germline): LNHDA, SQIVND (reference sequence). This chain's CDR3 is CASSHTGSSYNEQFF. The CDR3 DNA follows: TGTGCCAGTAGTCACACAGGGAGCTCCTACAATGAGCAGTTCTTC.

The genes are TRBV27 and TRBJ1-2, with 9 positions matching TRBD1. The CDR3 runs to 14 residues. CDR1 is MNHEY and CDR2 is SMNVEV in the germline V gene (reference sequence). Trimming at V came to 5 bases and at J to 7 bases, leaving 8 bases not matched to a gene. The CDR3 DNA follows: TGTGCCAGCAGTGCTTCCGGGGACAGGGTTGGCTACACCTTC. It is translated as CASSASGDRVGYTF.

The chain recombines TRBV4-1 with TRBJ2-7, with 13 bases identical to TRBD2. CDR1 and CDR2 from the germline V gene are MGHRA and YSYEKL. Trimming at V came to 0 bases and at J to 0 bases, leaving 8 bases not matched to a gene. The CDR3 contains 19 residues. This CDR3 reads CASSQDPGLAGTSSYEQYF. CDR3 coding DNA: TGCGCCAGCAGCCAAGATCCGGGACTAGCGGGAACTAGCTCCTACGAGCAGTACTTC.

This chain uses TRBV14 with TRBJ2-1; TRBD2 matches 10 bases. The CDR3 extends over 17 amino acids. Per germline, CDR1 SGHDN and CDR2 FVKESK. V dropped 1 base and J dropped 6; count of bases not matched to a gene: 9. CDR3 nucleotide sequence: TGTGCCAGCAGCCAAGTCAGCGGGAGGGCAGCTAGCAATGAGCAGTTCTTC. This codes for CASSQVSGRAASNEQFF.